What follows describes a single T cell receptor (beta chain). Which antigen it targets is not known. One base away there is no much larger clone; base qualities are not given. Using the deep immunoSEQ assay, TCR CDR3 regions were amplified from genomic DNA by multiplex PCR. Extracted genomic DNA from each cell subset was spread evenly across all wells of several immunoSEQ 96-well plates, with each plate serving as a replicate. For sorted subsets, around 0.2 ug of genomic DNA, equivalent to 25,000 to 35,000 T cell genomes, went into each replicate PCR. The purified libraries were quantified using a Qubit 3.0 fluorometer, sized with a Bioanalyzer 2100, and then quantified again using the KAPA Library Quantification kit. Each immunoSEQ 96-well plate was sequenced on its own single-read 150-cycle Illumina NextSeq 550 flow cell. The original methods were these. Because the immunoSEQ output included only junctional sequences and no quality scores, the filtering could not be the same as the filtering used for full-length reads. Sequences were annotated with PyIR, a Python wrapper for IgBLAST v1.9, and V/J genes and CDR3 were assigned using IMGT germline references. Reads were filtered out if the reads had weak V/J assignments (E-value above 1e-6), no CDR3, stop codons, out-of-frame junctions, or ambiguous translated residues. V3J clonotypes were defined as sequences sharing an identical inferred V gene, J gene, and CDR3 amino acid sequence. Percentage overlap between repertoires was computed as shared unique clonotypes divided by the size of the smaller repertoire. Three approaches were used to assess repertoire richness: RTK rarefaction, the Chao1 estimator, and Recon v2.1 estimates of unobserved clonotypes. For all TCRbeta clonotypes obtained by the gDNA method from a few donors, generation probabilities were computed with OLGA. Sourced from immuneACCESS, this table was stored by TCRdb with only in-frame sequences that have V and J called. A share of the clones is absent; for the studies checked, an unresolved V gene accounts for under half, and the remainder has no known explanation. That table gives V, J and clone size, and the DNA gave D and trimming. This sample has some 1,100,000 clones in its table, and about 80% of those were observed once. The ten largest clones represent under 0.65% of the sample.

The data were obtained in a study of shared clonotypes between healthy human individuals (dated by TCRdb to about 2020). Study-wide context: Two women and a few men aged 18 to 49 years were included in the cohort. Libraries were prepared and TCR repertoires were sequenced by different laboratories using diverse techniques, in order to increase sequencing depth and limit assay-specific biases. For each donor, three plates each were used for CD4 naive and CD4 memory, two plates were used for CD8 naive, and one plate was used for CD8 memory. To estimate repertoire size and how much clonotype sharing occurs between individuals, the study deeply sequenced the blood TCR repertoires of about five healthy adults. Per donor, leukapheresis produced somewhere between about 0.94 and 9.5 billion PBMCs.

The study at large found these results: When several donors were compared, the shared fraction of clonotypes was 5% to 6.5% for naive CD4, over 3% for naive CD8, more than 2% for memory CD4, and around 0.37% for memory CD8. Clonotypes shared by all four sorted-subset donors showed higher generation probabilities than non-shared clonotypes. Even with the large sequencing depth, rarefaction of the sorted-subset datasets indicated that sequencing was incomplete. Only blood was sampled, and tissue TCR repertoires likely differ from those in blood. Estimated clonotype richness was generally larger for naive than for memory subsets. Because the study included only a small number of donors, the genetic and exposure-history diversity represented was limited. Pairwise subsampling led to the expectation that sequencing depth would affect the degree of clonotype sharing among donors.

The CDR3, from cysteine to phenylalanine, totals 13 residues. Only the CDR3 region is kept as DNA, spanning 39 bases read in frame from base 1. Cut back by 5 bases and 8 bases, the V and J ends lie 13 bases apart. Via the germline V gene, CDR1 is SGHTA and CDR2 FQGTGA. Donors were healthy HIV-negative adults with no recently reported acute infections or vaccinations. Every donor was a Caucasian adult residing in Nashville, Tennessee, USA. CD4+ T cells were enriched through magnetic negative selection, after which naive cells were positively selected on CD45RA and the remaining negative fraction served as the memory subset. Blood was obtained by leukapheresis, after which PBMCs were separated by Ficoll-Histopaque density gradient centrifugation and cryopreserved in liquid nitrogen vapor phase. Analytical flow cytometry was used to check the purity and quantity of every magnetically sorted T cell population. Genomic DNA was isolated from every sorted fraction and measured by UV absorbance on a Nanodrop 2000c.

Material: memory CD4+ T cells from PBMCs. The sample's cell subset or site, from its label and the paper: CD45RA-negative fraction. The receptor chain draws on TRBV7-3 and TRBJ2-1, and possibly TRBD1, on 6 matching bases. This TCR derives from a young man in good health. Some clones in this sample may be carry-over from other donors' samples. The DNA sequence is as follows: TGTGCCAGCAGCCAACAGGGTTACGATGAGCAGTTCTTC. It translates to CASSQQGYDEQFF. With all but the CDR3 taken from the reference TRBV7-3 and TRBJ2-1 genes, the full variable domain is: GAGVSQTPSNKVTEKGKYVELRCDPISGHTALYWYRQSLGQGPEFLIYFQGTGAADDSGLPNDRFFAVRPEGSVSTLKIQRTERGDSAVYLCASSQQGYDEQFFGPGTRLTVL.